The 7 T cell receptor beta chains below come from one sample, sequenced in a study of post-analysis software for immune sequencing data. Points from the study as a whole: Several TRBV segments occurring more often in patients than controls included TRBV5-6, TRBV5-1 and TRBV20-1.

Presence of unique molecular identifiers characterized the TCR beta cDNA libraries. TCRdb reprocessed the PCR reads via MiXCR and lists one record per CDR3 protein. The sample lists 600,000 to 750,000 distinct CDR3 sequences, roughly three fifths occurring once. These receptors have no identified antigens. Sample: blood. The receptors shown here come from a girl aged 2 to 10 with multiple sclerosis.

This chain uses TRBV3-1 with TRBJ2-1; 10 bases map to TRBD2. This CDR3 spans 20 amino acids. The germline gives CDR1 LGHDT, CDR2 YNNKEL (reference sequence). V lost 5 bases and J lost 1; bases outside the gene matches: 17. The CDR3 DNA sequence: TGTGCCAGCAGCGCCATGATGAGCACTAGCGGGAAGAGTTCCTACAATGAGCAGTTCTTC. Translated, it gives CASSAMMSTSGKSSYNEQFF.

The chain couples TRBV29-1 to TRBJ2-5; weak D call: TRBD1 (5 bases). V lost 4 bases, J lost 3 bases, and 15 bases lay in between. From germline, CDR1 is SQVTM and CDR2 ANQGSEA. This CDR3 has 14 residues. The CDR3 loop is CSVGGRQSEETQYF. The CDR3 bases are TGCAGCGTTGGGGGCCGGCAGTCCGAAGAGACCCAGTACTTC.

The genes are TRBV11-2 and TRBJ2-1, with 8 positions matching TRBD2. The CDR3 is 18 amino acids. Trimming at V came to 2 bases and at J to 0 bases, leaving 9 bases not matched to a gene. CDR1 is SGHAT and CDR2 is FQNNGV in the germline V gene. Here the CDR3 reads CASSLLAGGEFSYNEQFF. Here the CDR3 DNA reads TGTGCCAGCAGCTTATTGGCGGGGGGCGAATTCTCCTACAATGAGCAGTTCTTC.

The CDR3 sequence is CASSRGGKDTEAFF. The CDR3 nucleotides read TGTGCCAGCAGCAGGGGTGGGAAGGACACTGAAGCTTTCTTT. J is TRBJ1-1 and V is TRBV7-9, with D perhaps TRBD1 (5 bases). V dropped 5 bases and J dropped 3 bases, with 13 bases sitting between them. This CDR3 contains 14 residues. Germline CDR1 reads SEHNR; CDR2 reads FQNEAQ (reference sequence).

This clonotype showed up just once. The chain is built from TRBV7-2 and TRBJ2-1, with D possibly being TRBD1 or TRBD2 (5 bases each). Trimming cost V 1 base and J 0 bases, with 13 bases left between them. Per the germline V gene, CDR1 is SGHTA and CDR2 is FQGNSA. There are 17 residues in the CDR3. For the CDR3, the DNA is TGTGCCAGCAGCTTAGGTTCCTGGGGGAGCTCCTACAATGAGCAGTTCTTC. Its translation: CASSLGSWGSSYNEQFF. Full variable domain (outside the CDR3, taken from reference TRBV7-2 and TRBJ2-1): GAGVSQSPSNKVTEKGKDVELRCDPISGHTALYWYRQSLGQGLEFLIYFQGNSAPDKSGLPSDRFSAERTGGSVSTLTIQRTQQEDSAVYLCASSLGSWGSSYNEQFFGPGTRLTVL.

This clonotype turned up a few times. The V and J genes are TRBV20-1 and TRBJ2-1; 8 bases are a match to TRBD2. The length of the CDR3 is 16 residues. V shed 0 bases and J 2 bases; nucleotides not matched to a gene: 6. The V gene's germline CDR1 is DFQATT and CDR2 SNEGSKA (reference sequence). The CDR3 bases are TGCAGTGCTAGAGATGGGCTAGCGGGTACCTACAATGAGCAGTTCTTC. Translating it yields CSARDGLAGTYNEQFF.

This clonotype was detected only a few times. The chain carries TRBV5-1 and TRBJ2-3, with 7 positions matching TRBD2. V dropped 0 bases and J dropped 2; count of bases not matched to a gene: 6. The germline V gene has CDR1 SGHRS and CDR2 YFSETQ. This CDR3 has 16 residues. This CDR3 reads CASSLVLAENTDTQYF. Here the CDR3 DNA reads TGCGCCAGCAGCTTGGTCCTAGCGGAGAACACAGATACGCAGTATTTT.